The 28 T cell receptor beta chains reported below all come from one sample, sequenced in a study of PD-1 blockade in classical Hodgkin lymphoma. Described time point: cycle 4 day 1 (C4D1), after five to seven weeks of nivolumab. Brentuximab vedotin exposure varied among the patients, all of whom had relapsed after autologous stem cell transplantation. The data were produced by immunoSEQ multiplex PCR, yet TCRdb's version contains in-frame clones alone and is incomplete. Counted here are 110,000 or so clones, more than 70% occurring once; the ten biggest clones make up around 19%. This specimen was peripheral blood mononuclear cells (PBMCs), taken before the fourth cycle of nivolumab. The source of these receptors is a human donor with classical Hodgkin lymphoma.

This chain links TRBV7-2 with TRBJ2-7; 7 bases line up with TRBD1. The CDR3 extends over 16 amino acids. Germline-derived CDR1 and CDR2 are SGHTA and FQGNSA. The trim removed 2 bases at V and 0 bases at J, leaving 7 bases unmatched. CDR3 nucleotides: TGTGCCAGCAGCTTATCCCGGACAGGAAGCTCCTACGAGCAGTACTTC. This sequence encodes CASSLSRTGSSYEQYF.

V is TRBV2 and J is TRBJ2-7; TRBD1 matches 9 bases. This CDR3 spans 14 amino acids. V dropped 5 bases and J dropped 7; count of bases not matched to a gene: 9. Germline values: CDR1 SNHLY, CDR2 FYNNEI. In DNA form, the CDR3 reads TGTGCCAGCAGTCCTACTCGGACAGGGGAAGAGCAGTACTTC. Translating it yields CASSPTRTGEEQYF. Full variable domain (remainder filled in from reference TRBV2 and TRBJ2-7): EPEVTQTPSHQVTQMGQEVILRCVPISNHLYFYWYRQILGQKVEFLVSFYNNEISEKSEIFDDQFSVERPDGSNFTLKIRSTKLEDSAMYFCASSPTRTGEEQYFGPGTRLTVT.

The chain joins TRBV2 to TRBJ2-5; D possibly uses TRBD1 or TRBD2 (5 bases each). V was trimmed by 5 bases and J by 5 bases, leaving 12 bases between them. Germline V gene lookup returns CDR1 SNHLY and CDR2 FYNNEI. CDR3 length: 13 residues. DNA of the CDR3: TGTGCCAGCAGTTTTGACAGAGGGGAGACCCAGTACTTC. Protein: CASSFDRGETQYF. The entire variable domain, with the rest obtained from reference TRBV2 and TRBJ2-5, is as follows: EPEVTQTPSHQVTQMGQEVILRCVPISNHLYFYWYRQILGQKVEFLVSFYNNEISEKSEIFDDQFSVERPDGSNFTLKIRSTKLEDSAMYFCASSFDRGETQYFGPGTRLLVL.

The rearrangement links TRBV4-1 to TRBJ1-4; tentative D call: TRBD1 (5 bases). The germline V gene encodes CDR1 MGHRA and CDR2 YSYEKL. This CDR3 has 13 residues. V lost 6 bases, J lost 6 bases, and 11 bases lay in between. Here the CDR3 reads CASRLTGDEKLFF. In DNA form, the CDR3 reads TGCGCCAGCAGACTAACGGGGGATGAAAAACTGTTTTTT.

The chain recombines TRBV19 with TRBJ1-3; possible D gene TRBD1, 6 bases. Germline CDR1 and CDR2: LNHDA and SQIVND (reference sequence). There are 13 residues in the CDR3. Between the trimmed V and J ends, which lost 7 bases and 2 bases, there was a span of 9 bases. CDR3 residues: CASNTGTGNTIYF. CDR3 DNA sequence: TGTGCCAGTAATACAGGGACTGGAAACACCATATATTTT.

The rearrangement joins TRBV5-5 to TRBJ2-7, with 8 bases fitting TRBD1. Unmatched junction bases numbered 4, after V lost 2 bases and J lost 3 bases. Germline loops: CDR1 SGHKS, CDR2 YYEKEE (reference sequence). The CDR3 loop spans 14 amino acids. This CDR3 is CASSFGDRLYEQYF. The CDR3 nucleotides are TGTGCCAGCAGCTTCGGGGACAGGCTCTACGAGCAGTACTTC.

The rearrangement joins TRBV7-2 to TRBJ2-2; 9 bases align to TRBD2. J gave up 5 bases and V 1 base, and 2 bases lay outside the gene matches. CDR3 length: 15 amino acids. Germline V gene lookup returns CDR1 SGHTA and CDR2 FQGNSA. The CDR3 DNA sequence: TGTGCCAGCAGCTTAGGACTAGCGGTTACCGGGGAGCTGTTTTTT. It encodes CASSLGLAVTGELFF. Combining the CDR3 with reference TRBV7-2 and TRBJ2-2 gives the whole variable domain GAGVSQSPSNKVTEKGKDVELRCDPISGHTALYWYRQSLGQGLEFLIYFQGNSAPDKSGLPSDRFSAERTGGSVSTLTIQRTQQEDSAVYLCASSLGLAVTGELFFGEGSRLTVL.

This clone was found once. The chain carries TRBV6-5 and TRBJ1-2; D is possibly TRBD1 (6 bases). Germline loops: CDR1 MNHEY, CDR2 SVGAGI. The CDR3 extends over 13 amino acids. Trimming removed 2 bases from V and 2 bases from J, with 6 bases in between. This chain's CDR3 is CASSYDRNYGYTF. The CDR3 DNA reads TGTGCCAGCAGTTACGACAGGAACTATGGCTACACCTTC.

The chain couples TRBV18 to TRBJ1-1; TRBD1 is a possible D gene (5 bases). CDR1 and CDR2 (germline): KGHSH, LQKENI. The ends were cut back, 3 bases at V and 5 bases at J, with 19 bases in the middle. CDR3 length: 16 residues. The chain's CDR3 is CASSPPGRLTRTEAFF. The CDR3 DNA follows: TGTGCCAGCTCACCTCCGGGGCGATTGACGAGGACTGAAGCTTTCTTT.

The rearrangement links TRBV6-6 to TRBJ2-1; weak D call: TRBD1 (6 bases). The CDR3 is 15 residues long. CDR1 is MNHNY and CDR2 is SVGAGI in the germline V gene (reference sequence). The V and J ends lost 6 bases and 4 bases respectively, with 16 bases between them. CDR3 sequence (DNA): TGTGCCAGCAGCCCCGGGACAATGGCTTACAATGAGCAGTTCTTC. As protein: CASSPGTMAYNEQFF.

The chain uses TRBV4-3 and TRBJ2-5; D unresolved. CDR1 and CDR2 from the germline V gene are LGHNA and YSLEER. This CDR3 region has 13 residues. The germline V and J ends were trimmed by 1 base and 7 bases, with 10 bases remaining between them. In nucleotides, the CDR3 is TGCGCCAGCAGCCAAGGAACTGGACGGACCCAGTACTTC. Its translation: CASSQGTGRTQYF.

The chain employs TRBV18 and TRBJ1-5; possible D gene TRBD1, 6 bases. Germline V gene lookup returns CDR1 KGHSH and CDR2 LQKENI. V lost 3 bases and J lost 0, with 12 bases in between. The CDR3 consists of 16 residues. As DNA, the CDR3 is TGTGCCAGCTCACCTACGGACAGATATAGCAATCAGCCCCAGCATTTT. It is translated as CASSPTDRYSNQPQHF. The variable domain in full, with the rest retrieved from reference TRBV18 and TRBJ1-5, is NAGVMQNPRHLVRRRGQEARLRCSPMKGHSHVYWYRQLPEEGLKFMVYLQKENIIDESGMPKERFSAEFPKEGPSILRIQQVVRGDSAAYFCASSPTDRYSNQPQHFGDGTRLSIL.

The chain couples TRBV6-1 to TRBJ1-5; D gene unclear. The CDR3 covers 16 residues. Trimming shortened V by 4 bases and J by 0 bases, and 13 bases separated the two germline ends. The germline CDR1 and CDR2 sequences are MNHNS and SASEGT. The DNA for the CDR3 is TGTGCCAGCAGTGTTTTTTGGGTGGATAGCAATCAGCCCCAGCATTTT. This codes for CASSVFWVDSNQPQHF.

The V and J genes are TRBV5-1 and TRBJ1-4; a possible D gene is TRBD1 (5 bases). V dropped 4 bases and J dropped 3 bases, with 10 bases sitting between them. Germline CDR1 SGHRS, CDR2 YFSETQ. This CDR3 has 14 residues. The CDR3 bases are TGCGCCAGCAGCGGGGGATTAGCTAATGAAAAACTGTTTTTT. Amino acids: CASSGGLANEKLFF.

The CDR3 protein is CASTGEAGGKLFF. In nucleotides, the CDR3 is TGTGCCAGTACAGGGGAGGCCGGTGGAAAACTGTTTTTT. The chain has TRBV30 and TRBJ1-4; 7 nucleotides align to TRBD1. Looked up from germline, CDR1 is GTSNPN and CDR2 is SVGIG (reference sequence). CDR3 length: 13 amino acids. Trimming at V came to 8 bases and at J to 10 bases, leaving 13 bases not matched to a gene.

The rearrangement joins TRBV10-2 to TRBJ2-1; 8 bases are a match to TRBD2. The germline CDR1 and CDR2 sequences are WSHSY and SAAADI. V dropped 3 bases and J dropped 5; count of bases not matched to a gene: 3. The CDR3 length is 14 residues. Here the CDR3 DNA reads TGCGCCAGCAGTGATGGCGGGGGGAACAATGAGCAGTTCTTC. Residues: CASSDGGGNNEQFF.

The CDR3 spells CASSPSQEQFF. The CDR3 DNA is TGTGCCAGCTCACCCAGCCAAGAGCAGTTCTTC. V usage is TRBV18 and J usage is TRBJ2-1; D is unresolved. The CDR3 spans 11 residues. CDR1 is KGHSH and CDR2 is LQKENI in the germline V gene. V was clipped by 3 bases and J by 10 bases, with 7 bases between them.

The V and J genes are TRBV6-1 and TRBJ1-2; D not resolved. Trimming shortened V by 3 bases and J by 8 bases, and 10 bases separated the two germline ends. This CDR3 is built from 12 residues. Germline V lookup: CDR1 MNHNS, CDR2 SASEGT. The CDR3 sequence is CASSEMGTGYTF. The DNA of the CDR3 is TGTGCCAGCAGTGAGATGGGCACAGGCTACACCTTC.

The gene calls are TRBV28 and TRBJ1-2; D gene unclear. Germline V gene lookup returns CDR1 MDHEN and CDR2 SYDVKM. Trimming took 3 bases from V and 4 from J, leaving 15 bases between them. This CDR3 comprises 15 residues. In DNA, the CDR3 is TGTGCCAGCAGTTTTCTAGCGGGTGTGGGCTATGGCTACACCTTC. Its translation is CASSFLAGVGYGYTF.

The rearrangement links TRBV28 to TRBJ2-1, with D tentatively TRBD1 or TRBD2 (6 bases each). The CDR3 is made up of 17 amino acids. The germline gives CDR1 MDHEN, CDR2 SYDVKM. Trimming removed 3 bases from V and 5 bases from J, with 20 bases in between. CDR3: CASSFLSAWGADNEQFF. The DNA of the CDR3 is TGTGCCAGCAGTTTTCTCAGCGCGTGGGGGGCGGACAATGAGCAGTTCTTC. Full variable domain (rest looked up from reference TRBV28 and TRBJ2-1): DVKVTQSSRYLVKRTGEKVFLECVQDMDHENMFWYRQDPGLGLRLIYFSYDVKMKEKGDIPEGYSVSREKKERFSLILESASTNQTSMYLCASSFLSAWGADNEQFFGPGTRLTVL.

The V call is TRBV15, the J call TRBJ1-2; no reliable D call. The V end was cut by 5 bases, the J end by 5 bases, with 15 bases between. Germline CDR1 is LNHNV and CDR2 is YYDKDF (reference sequence). The CDR3 spans 14 residues. The CDR3 spells CATSRDINGYGYTF. In nucleotides, the CDR3 is TGTGCCACCAGCCGCGATATCAATGGGTATGGCTACACCTTC.

The genes are TRBV11-1 and TRBJ2-3; D gene ambiguous. The CDR3 runs to 12 residues. Germline CDR1 SGHAT, CDR2 FQDESV (reference sequence). Trimming pared 6 bases from V and 2 bases from J, leaving 6 bases between. CDR3: CASSFTTDTQYF. CDR3 sequence (DNA): TGTGCCAGCAGTTTTACCACAGATACGCAGTATTTT. Full variable domain (rest looked up from reference TRBV11-1 and TRBJ2-3): EAEVAQSPRYKITEKSQAVAFWCDPISGHATLYWYRQILGQGPELLVQFQDESVVDDSQLPKDRFSAERLKGVDSTLKIQPAELGDSAMYLCASSFTTDTQYFGPGTRLTVL.

V usage is TRBV25-1 and J usage is TRBJ2-1; D is tentatively TRBD1 or TRBD2 (5 bases each). The CDR3 has 15 residues. V was pared by 6 bases and J by 2 bases, with 14 bases between. Germline lookup yields CDR1 MGHDK and CDR2 SYGVNS. As DNA, the CDR3 is TGTGCCAGCAGCGCGATGCAGGGACCCTACAATGAGCAGTTCTTC. Protein sequence: CASSAMQGPYNEQFF. Full variable domain (outside the CDR3, taken from reference TRBV25-1 and TRBJ2-1): EADIYQTPRYLVIGTGKKITLECSQTMGHDKMYWYQQDPGMELHLIHYSYGVNSTEKGDLSSESTVSRIRTEHFPLTLESARPSHTSQYLCASSAMQGPYNEQFFGPGTRLTVL.

V is TRBV15 and J is TRBJ2-2; no clear D gene. With 0 bases removed from V and 2 bases from J, the gap between germline ends came to 1 base. Germline values: CDR1 LNHNV, CDR2 YYDKDF (reference sequence). The CDR3 is 13 residues long. CDR3 nucleotides: TGTGCCACCAGCAGAGATAACACCGGGGAGCTGTTTTTT. This gives the protein CATSRDNTGELFF. Drawing the rest from reference TRBV15 and TRBJ2-2, the complete variable domain is DAMVIQNPRYQVTQFGKPVTLSCSQTLNHNVMYWYQQKSSQAPKLLFHYYDKDFNNEADTPDNFQSRRPNTSFCFLDIRSPGLGDTAMYLCATSRDNTGELFFGEGSRLTVL.

This rearrangement joins TRBV4-3 to TRBJ2-1; 7 bases fit TRBD2. The length of the CDR3 is 16 residues. CDR1 and CDR2 from the germline V gene are LGHNA and YSLEER. The V gene end was trimmed by 0 bases and the J gene end by 4 bases; junction bases not matched to a gene: 6. The CDR3 loop is CASSQDWRESYNEQFF. CDR3 coding DNA: TGCGCCAGCAGCCAAGATTGGCGGGAGAGTTACAATGAGCAGTTCTTC.

The V and J genes are TRBV13 and TRBJ2-1, with 8 bases that match TRBD2. V trimming: 2 bases; J trimming: 2 bases; junction bases outside the gene matches: 5. Germline assignment: CDR1 PRHDT and CDR2 FYEKMQ (reference sequence). The CDR3 covers 16 residues. The CDR3 protein is CASSLRQREPYNEQFF. The CDR3 nucleotides read TGTGCCAGCAGCTTAAGACAGCGGGAGCCCTACAATGAGCAGTTCTTC.

The chain couples TRBV10-1 to TRBJ2-5; perhaps TRBD2 as D (6 bases). The CDR3 is 14 residues long. Trimming removed 4 bases from V and 4 bases from J, with 13 bases in between. Looked up from germline, CDR1 is WNHNN and CDR2 is SYGVQD (reference sequence). CDR3 loop: CASSVGGVGETQYF. Written as DNA, the CDR3 is TGCGCCAGCAGTGTGGGGGGTGTAGGAGAGACCCAGTACTTC.

The J gene is TRBJ2-3, the V gene TRBV27; D ambiguous. From germline, CDR1 is MNHEY and CDR2 SMNVEV (reference sequence). The CDR3 covers 15 residues. The V gene lost 4 bases and the J gene lost 5 bases, with 16 bases spanning the gap. In nucleotides, the CDR3 is TGTGCCAGCAGTTCACGACGGCGTACTATAGATACGCAGTATTTT. Amino acid sequence: CASSSRRRTIDTQYF.